Below are 5 T cell receptor beta chains sequenced from a single sample in a study of identical twins. Each CDR3 protein is one row after TCRdb ran MiXCR on the 5' RACE reads. The table shows about 220,000 distinct CDR3 sequences, with more than 6.5% occurring only once. These data were also reused for a study on yellow fever vaccine responses in identical twins.

Input material: memory (CD45RO+) T cells sorted from blood. These receptors were collected from a woman aged 18-29 years in good health.

Many counts were recorded for this clonotype. The J gene is TRBJ1-1, the V gene TRBV14; D not certain. The CDR3 totals 13 residues. Germline V lookup: CDR1 SGHDN, CDR2 FVKESK. Trimming stripped 0 bases from V and 8 bases from J, with 10 bases between. CDR3 amino acids: CASSQDLEGEAFF. The CDR3 DNA reads TGTGCCAGCAGCCAAGATCTCGAGGGCGAAGCTTTCTTT. The variable domain in full, with the rest retrieved from reference TRBV14 and TRBJ1-1, is EAGVTQFPSHSVIEKGQTVTLRCDPISGHDNLYWYRRVMGKEIKFLLHFVKESKQDESGMPNNRFLAERTGGTYSTLKVQPAELEDSGVYFCASSQDLEGEAFFGQGTRLTVV.

This clonotype was observed at least ten times. V is TRBV6-5 and J is TRBJ2-7, with 8 positions matching TRBD1. J was trimmed by 0 bases and V by 3 bases; bases with no gene match: 4. There are 15 residues in the CDR3. Germline CDR1 is MNHEY and CDR2 is SVGAGI. The CDR3 bases are TGTGCCAGCAGTTATCACAGGGGGAGCTCCTACGAGCAGTACTTC. It yields the protein CASSYHRGSSYEQYF.

The chain is built from TRBV6-5 and TRBJ2-7, with TRBD1 matching over 9 bases. The germline gives CDR1 MNHEY, CDR2 SVGAGI. After removal of 3 bases from V and 7 bases from J, the junction contained 10 bases not matched to a gene. CDR3 length: 15 residues. The CDR3 loop is CASSYTGGPFDEQYF. The CDR3 DNA follows: TGTGCCAGCAGTTATACAGGGGGCCCCTTTGATGAGCAGTACTTC.

The genes are TRBV6-2 or TRBV6-3 and TRBJ2-1; 8 positions agree with TRBD1. The germline V gene encodes CDR1 MNHEY and CDR2 SVGEGT. V shed 8 bases, J shed 7 bases, and the junction held 13 bases outside the gene matches. There are 15 residues in the CDR3. The DNA for the CDR3 is TGTGCCAGCGATGCCACAGGGGGAGAGGGAAATGAGCAGTTCTTC. Residues: CASDATGGEGNEQFF.

Only a few counts were recorded for this clonotype. This sequence joins TRBV21-1 and TRBJ2-2; the table's TRBD2 call for D was not verified on the DNA. TRBV21-1 corresponds to a pseudogene. The CDR3 has 18 residues. Written as DNA, the CDR3 is TGTGCCAGCAGTAAAGAGTCTCCGGACACTTTGAACACCGGGGAGCTGTTTTTT. Encoded protein: CASSKESPDTLNTGELFF.